These 3 T cell receptor beta chains were sequenced from one sample in a study of T cells expressing NK-cell markers. TCRdb reanalyzed the 5' RACE reads, giving one entry per CDR3 protein sequence and no DNA. The sample has 150,000 to 200,000 distinct CDR3 sequences; the top ten hold 20%. Material: blood T cells: a sorted CD56 or NKG2C T cell subset, CD4+ or CD8+ T cells, or bulk PBMC T cells (not recorded which). The source of these receptors is a man aged 18-75 years in good health.

This chain uses TRBV27 with TRBJ1-1; TCRdb's D gene call, TRBD1, goes unchecked for lack of DNA. This CDR3 contains 14 residues. The germline gives CDR1 MNHEY, CDR2 SMNVEV (reference sequence). This chain's CDR3 is CASSLTTGYTEAFF.

The chain links TRBV2 to TRBJ2-1; lacking DNA, the TRBD2 call made by TCRdb goes unchecked. The CDR3 is made up of 16 amino acids. The germline V gene has CDR1 SNHLY and CDR2 FYNNEI. The CDR3 reads CASSVGLAENYNEQFF.

The genes are TRBV6-6 and TRBJ1-5; the TCRdb call, TRBD1, lacks DNA for checking. Germline CDR1 reads MNHNY; CDR2 reads SVGAGI (reference sequence). The CDR3 covers 12 residues. The CDR3: CASGWANQPQHF.